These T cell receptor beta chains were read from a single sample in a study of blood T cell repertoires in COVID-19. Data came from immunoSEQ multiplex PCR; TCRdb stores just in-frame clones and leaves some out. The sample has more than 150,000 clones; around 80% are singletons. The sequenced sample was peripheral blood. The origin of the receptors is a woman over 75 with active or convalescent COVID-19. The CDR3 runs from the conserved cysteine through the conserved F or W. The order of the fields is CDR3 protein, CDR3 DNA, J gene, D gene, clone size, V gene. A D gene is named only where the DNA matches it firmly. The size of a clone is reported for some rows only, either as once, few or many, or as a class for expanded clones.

CDR3: CASSRQGGYEQYF; DNA: TGTGCCAGCAGTCGGCAGGGCGGCTACGAGCAGTACTTC; J: TRBJ2-7; D: .; size: .; V: TRBV2
CDR3: CASSQDFRNEQFF; DNA: TGCGCCAGCAGCCAAGATTTCAGGAATGAGCAGTTCTTC; J: TRBJ2-1; D: .; size: .; V: TRBV4-1
CDR3: CASSLAYEGMNTEAFF; DNA: TGTGCCAGCAGCTTAGCGTACGAGGGTATGAACACTGAAGCTTTCTTT; J: TRBJ1-1; D: .; size: once; V: TRBV7-2
CDR3: CASSPGNEQFF; DNA: TGTGCCAGCAGCCCCGGGAATGAGCAGTTCTTC; J: TRBJ2-1; D: .; size: .; V: TRBV3-1/TRBV3-2
CDR3: CASSYIDRGTEAFF; DNA: TGTGCCAGCAGCTACATCGACAGGGGCACTGAAGCTTTCTTT; J: TRBJ1-1; D: TRBD1; size: .; V: TRBV9
CDR3: CASRWTENTGELFF; DNA: TGTGCCAGCAGGTGGACAGAAAACACCGGGGAGCTGTTTTTT; J: TRBJ2-2; D: .; size: .; V: TRBV7-9
CDR3: CASSQEVGIGRLSSYNEQFF; DNA: TGCGCCAGCAGCCAAGAAGTTGGTATTGGGAGACTGAGCTCCTACAATGAGCAGTTCTTC; J: TRBJ2-1; D: .; size: .; V: TRBV4-3
CDR3: CASSSPLYNEQFF; DNA: TGTGCCAGCAGCTCCCCCCTTTACAATGAGCAGTTCTTC; J: TRBJ2-1; D: .; size: .; V: TRBV7-9
CDR3: CASSLRDRGSDTEAFF; DNA: TGTGCCAGTAGTCTCCGGGACAGGGGATCGGATACTGAAGCTTTCTTT; J: TRBJ1-1; D: TRBD1; size: .; V: TRBV19
CDR3: CASTSTGWTNNEQFF; DNA: TGTGCCAGCACATCTACAGGGTGGACAAACAATGAGCAGTTCTTC; J: TRBJ2-1; D: .; size: .; V: TRBV7-9
CDR3: CASRMDRAGSNQYF; DNA: TGTGCCAGCAGGATGGACAGGGCGGGATCGAATCAGTACTTC; J: TRBJ2-4; D: TRBD1; size: .; V: TRBV2
CDR3: CASSPTTDTEAFF; DNA: TGTGCCAGTAGTCCAACAACAGACACTGAAGCTTTCTTT; J: TRBJ1-1; D: .; size: .; V: TRBV19
CDR3: CASSVESGDTQYF; DNA: TGTGCCAGCAGCGTAGAGTCCGGAGATACGCAGTATTTT; J: TRBJ2-3; D: .; size: once; V: TRBV9
CDR3: CASSIPRGITNEKLFF; DNA: TGTGCCAGTAGTATTCCCAGGGGAATAACTAATGAAAAACTGTTTTTT; J: TRBJ1-4; D: .; size: .; V: TRBV19
CDR3: CASTPVPPGTQYF; DNA: TGTGCCAGCACCCCGGTCCCCCCAGGGACCCAGTACTTC; J: TRBJ2-5; D: .; size: .; V: TRBV3-1/TRBV3-2
CDR3: CASSLDVSTSTDTQYF; DNA: TGTGCCAGCAGCTTGGATGTGAGCACCAGCACAGATACGCAGTATTTT; J: TRBJ2-3; D: .; size: .; V: TRBV5-4
CDR3: CASSAEGAASNSPLHF; DNA: TGTGCCAGCAGCGCAGAAGGGGCAGCGAGTAATTCACCCCTCCACTTT; J: TRBJ1-6; D: .; size: .; V: TRBV7-8
CDR3: CASSWTSGSQSSYNEQFF; DNA: TGTGCCAGCAGCTGGACTAGCGGTAGCCAGAGCTCCTACAATGAGCAGTTCTTC; J: TRBJ2-1; D: TRBD2; size: few; V: TRBV4-2
CDR3: CATSRDYAVKWIPF; DNA: TGTGCCACCAGCAGAGATTATGCGGTAAAGTGGATTCCCTTC; J: TRBJ2-7; D: .; size: .; V: TRBV15
CDR3: CAISETGELDEQFF; DNA: TGTGCCATCAGTGAGACAGGGGAATTGGATGAGCAGTTCTTC; J: TRBJ2-1; D: TRBD1; size: .; V: TRBV10-3
CDR3: CASSKARGNRRETQYF; DNA: TGTGCCAGCAGCAAAGCAAGGGGCAACAGACGAGAGACCCAGTACTTC; J: TRBJ2-5; D: .; size: .; V: TRBV21-1
CDR3: CASSLVSDRTYEQYF; DNA: TGTGCCAGCAGCTTGGTATCTGACAGGACTTACGAGCAGTACTTC; J: TRBJ2-7; D: .; size: .; V: TRBV5-5
CDR3: CASSSLRRGFYGYTF; DNA: TGCGCCAGCAGCTCGCTACGCAGGGGGTTCTATGGCTACACCTTC; J: TRBJ1-2; D: TRBD1; size: .; V: TRBV5-1
CDR3: CATQLGGLNEKLFF; DNA: TGTGCCACTCAACTCGGAGGACTGAATGAAAAACTGTTTTTT; J: TRBJ1-4; D: .; size: .; V: TRBV19
CDR3: CASRPILYRGALARTGELFF; DNA: TGCGCCAGCAGGCCAATCCTTTATCGGGGGGCCCTCGCGAGGACCGGGGAGCTGTTTTTT; J: TRBJ2-2; D: .; size: .; V: TRBV5-1
CDR3: CSAELYNEQFF; DNA: TGCAGCGCCGAGTTATACAATGAGCAGTTCTTC; J: TRBJ2-1; D: .; size: .; V: TRBV29-1
CDR3: CASSGQGGPNEKLFF; DNA: TGTGCCAGCTCAGGACAGGGCGGCCCTAATGAAAAACTGTTTTTT; J: TRBJ1-4; D: TRBD1; size: few; V: TRBV18
CDR3: CASREEETQYF; DNA: TGCGCCAGCCGGGAGGAAGAGACCCAGTACTTC; J: TRBJ2-5; D: TRBD2; size: .; V: TRBV5-1
CDR3: CATSRAGLAGGRDEQFF; DNA: TGTGCCACCAGCAGAGCGGGACTAGCGGGGGGTAGGGATGAGCAGTTCTTC; J: TRBJ2-1; D: TRBD2; size: .; V: TRBV15
CDR3: CASSHLAGGEQFF; DNA: TGTGCCAGCAGCCACCTAGCGGGTGGTGAGCAGTTCTTC; J: TRBJ2-1; D: TRBD2; size: .; V: TRBV27
CDR3: CASSLGTAINSPLHF; DNA: TGTGCCAGCAGTTTAGGGACAGCGATTAATTCACCCCTCCACTTT; J: TRBJ1-6; D: TRBD1; size: .; V: TRBV6-5
CDR3: CASSRPGGGYTF; DNA: TGTGCCAGCAGCCGCCCAGGGGGAGGCTACACCTTC; J: TRBJ1-2; D: TRBD1; size: .; V: TRBV5-5
CDR3: CASSYVGGAPTYEQYF; DNA: TGTGCCAGCAGTTACGTTGGGGGGGCCCCTACCTACGAGCAGTACTTC; J: TRBJ2-7; D: .; size: .; V: TRBV6-2/TRBV6-3
CDR3: CASILEGRAGALHF; DNA: TGTGCCAGCATCCTAGAAGGCCGCGCGGGGGCCCTCCACTTT; J: TRBJ1-6; D: .; size: .; V: TRBV2
CDR3: CASKTGPYGYTF; DNA: TGTGCCAGCAAGACAGGCCCCTATGGCTACACCTTC; J: TRBJ1-2; D: .; size: .; V: TRBV28
CDR3: CASSPLAGNANTGELFF; DNA: TGTGCCAGTAGCCCACTAGCGGGGAACGCGAACACCGGGGAGCTGTTTTTT; J: TRBJ2-2; D: TRBD2; size: .; V: TRBV19
CDR3: CASSLGSGAGGAYNEQFF; DNA: TGTGCCAGCAGCTTAGGGAGCGGCGCGGGGGGGGCCTACAATGAGCAGTTCTTC; J: TRBJ2-1; D: TRBD2; size: .; V: TRBV7-2
CDR3: CASSSPDRAYEQYF; DNA: TGTGCCAGCAGCTCCCCGGACAGGGCCTACGAGCAGTACTTC; J: TRBJ2-7; D: TRBD1; size: few; V: TRBV7-9
CDR3: CASSSSGDRVFAGELFF; DNA: TGTGCCAGCAGCTCAAGTGGGGACAGGGTTTTTGCCGGGGAGCTGTTTTTT; J: TRBJ2-2; D: TRBD1; size: once; V: TRBV5-6
CDR3: CASSVELDRGDGYTF; DNA: TGTGCCAGCAGCGTAGAGCTCGACAGGGGGGATGGCTACACCTTC; J: TRBJ1-2; D: TRBD1; size: .; V: TRBV9
CDR3: CASSLDRENKAFF; DNA: TGTGCCAGCAGCTTAGACAGGGAGAATAAAGCTTTCTTT; J: TRBJ1-1; D: .; size: .; V: TRBV7-8
CDR3: CASMIGTPNTEAFF; DNA: TGTGCCAGCATGATTGGGACACCCAACACTGAAGCTTTCTTT; J: TRBJ1-1; D: .; size: .; V: TRBV2
CDR3: CAISESGLNTEAFF; DNA: TGTGCCATCAGTGAGTCGGGCCTGAACACTGAAGCTTTCTTT; J: TRBJ1-1; D: .; size: .; V: TRBV10-3
CDR3: CASNILDRVTDTQYF; DNA: TGTGCCAGCAATATTCTGGACAGGGTTACAGATACGCAGTATTTT; J: TRBJ2-3; D: TRBD1; size: .; V: TRBV6-5
CDR3: CASSSNRVEGEQYF; DNA: TGTGCCAGTAGTTCCAACAGGGTTGAGGGCGAGCAGTACTTC; J: TRBJ2-7; D: .; size: .; V: TRBV19
CDR3: CASSPRRQGALASDQPQHF; DNA: TGTGCCAGCTCACCGCGGCGGCAGGGGGCGCTTGCCTCGGATCAGCCCCAGCATTTT; J: TRBJ1-5; D: TRBD1; size: .; V: TRBV18
CDR3: CASSETVYNEQFF; DNA: TGTGCCAGCAGTGAGACAGTATACAATGAGCAGTTCTTC; J: TRBJ2-1; D: .; size: few; V: TRBV2
CDR3: CASSSNRDLAFF; DNA: TGTGCCAGCAGCTCCAACAGGGATCTAGCTTTCTTT; J: TRBJ1-1; D: .; size: .; V: TRBV12-3/TRBV12-4
CDR3: CASSYFTSNTEAFF; DNA: TGTGCCAGCAGTTACTTCACGAGCAACACTGAAGCTTTCTTT; J: TRBJ1-1; D: .; size: few; V: TRBV6-2/TRBV6-3
CDR3: CASSIEQGGQPQHF; DNA: TGTGCCAGTAGTATAGAACAGGGGGGTCAGCCCCAGCATTTT; J: TRBJ1-5; D: TRBD1; size: once; V: TRBV19
CDR3: CASSEETSGTDTQYF; DNA: TGTGCCAGCAGCGAGGAGACGTCCGGCACAGATACGCAGTATTTT; J: TRBJ2-3; D: .; size: .; V: TRBV11-3
CDR3: CASNKGGRGAHEQYF; DNA: TGTGCCAGCAATAAAGGTGGCAGGGGAGCCCACGAGCAGTACTTC; J: TRBJ2-7; D: .; size: .; V: TRBV4-2
CDR3: CAISRLAGQGDTQYF; DNA: TGTGCCATCAGTAGGCTAGCGGGCCAAGGGGATACGCAGTATTTT; J: TRBJ2-3; D: TRBD2; size: .; V: TRBV10-3
CDR3: CSVEGDRASSYEQYF; DNA: TGCAGCGTTGAAGGGGACAGGGCCAGCTCCTACGAGCAGTACTTC; J: TRBJ2-7; D: TRBD1; size: .; V: TRBV29-1
CDR3: CASSMTGVNNEQFF; DNA: TGTGCCAGTAGCATGACAGGGGTCAACAATGAGCAGTTCTTC; J: TRBJ2-1; D: TRBD1; size: .; V: TRBV19
CDR3: CASSSYRVGTNSPLHF; DNA: TGTGCCAGCAGCTCGTACAGGGTTGGTACTAATTCACCCCTCCACTTT; J: TRBJ1-6; D: .; size: .; V: TRBV5-4